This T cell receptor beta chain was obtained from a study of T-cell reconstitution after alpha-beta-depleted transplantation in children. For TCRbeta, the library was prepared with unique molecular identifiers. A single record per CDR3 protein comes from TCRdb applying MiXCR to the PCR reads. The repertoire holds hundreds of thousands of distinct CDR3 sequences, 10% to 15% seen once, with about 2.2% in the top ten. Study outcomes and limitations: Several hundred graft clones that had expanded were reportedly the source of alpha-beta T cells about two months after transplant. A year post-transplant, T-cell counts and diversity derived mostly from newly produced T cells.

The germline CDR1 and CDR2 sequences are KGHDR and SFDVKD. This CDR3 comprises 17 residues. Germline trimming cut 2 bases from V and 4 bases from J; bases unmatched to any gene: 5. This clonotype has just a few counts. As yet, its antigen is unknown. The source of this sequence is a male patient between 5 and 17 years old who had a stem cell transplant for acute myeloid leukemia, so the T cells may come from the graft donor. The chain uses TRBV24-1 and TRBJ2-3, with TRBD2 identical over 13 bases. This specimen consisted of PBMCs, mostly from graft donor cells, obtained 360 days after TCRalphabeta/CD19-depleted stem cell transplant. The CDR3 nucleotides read TGTGCCACCAGTGATTCCTTACTAGCGGGGGGGCCAGATACGCAGTATTTT. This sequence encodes CATSDSLLAGGPDTQYF.